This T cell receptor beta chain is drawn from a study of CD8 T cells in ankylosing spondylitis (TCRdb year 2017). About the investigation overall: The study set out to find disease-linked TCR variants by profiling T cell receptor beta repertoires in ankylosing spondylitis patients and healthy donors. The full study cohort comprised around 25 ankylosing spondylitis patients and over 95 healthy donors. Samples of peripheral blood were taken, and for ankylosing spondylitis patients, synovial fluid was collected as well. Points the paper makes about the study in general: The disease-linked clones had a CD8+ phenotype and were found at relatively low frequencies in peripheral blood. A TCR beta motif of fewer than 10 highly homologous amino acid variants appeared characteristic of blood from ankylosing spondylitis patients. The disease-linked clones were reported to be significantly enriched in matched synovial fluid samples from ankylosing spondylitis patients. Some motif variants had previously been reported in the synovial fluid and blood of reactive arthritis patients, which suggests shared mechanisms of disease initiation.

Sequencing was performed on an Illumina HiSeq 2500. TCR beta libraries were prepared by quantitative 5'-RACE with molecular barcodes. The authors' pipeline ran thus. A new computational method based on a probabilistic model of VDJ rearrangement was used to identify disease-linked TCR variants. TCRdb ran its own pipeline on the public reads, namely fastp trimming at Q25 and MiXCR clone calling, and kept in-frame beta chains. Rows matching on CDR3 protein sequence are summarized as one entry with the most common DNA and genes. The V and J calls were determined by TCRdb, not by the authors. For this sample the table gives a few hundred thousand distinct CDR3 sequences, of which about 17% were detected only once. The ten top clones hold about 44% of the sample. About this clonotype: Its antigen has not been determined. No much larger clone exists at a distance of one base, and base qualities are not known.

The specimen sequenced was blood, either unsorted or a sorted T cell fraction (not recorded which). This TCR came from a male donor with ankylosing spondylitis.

The nucleotide sequence is given as TGTGCCTCCACTCTGGGACTAGCGGGGAATGAGCAGTTCTTC. It translates to CASTLGLAGNEQFF. The V and J genes are TRBV6-1 and TRBJ2-1, with 13 middle bases fitting TRBD2. From the germline V gene, CDR1 is MNHNS and CDR2 is SASEGT. The CDR3 spans 14 residues, from the cysteine through the phenylalanine. The retained sequence is limited to the CDR3, 42 bases, with the frame set at the first base. Trimming accounts for 11 bases at V and 7 bases at J, while the number of junction bases matched to no gene is 8.